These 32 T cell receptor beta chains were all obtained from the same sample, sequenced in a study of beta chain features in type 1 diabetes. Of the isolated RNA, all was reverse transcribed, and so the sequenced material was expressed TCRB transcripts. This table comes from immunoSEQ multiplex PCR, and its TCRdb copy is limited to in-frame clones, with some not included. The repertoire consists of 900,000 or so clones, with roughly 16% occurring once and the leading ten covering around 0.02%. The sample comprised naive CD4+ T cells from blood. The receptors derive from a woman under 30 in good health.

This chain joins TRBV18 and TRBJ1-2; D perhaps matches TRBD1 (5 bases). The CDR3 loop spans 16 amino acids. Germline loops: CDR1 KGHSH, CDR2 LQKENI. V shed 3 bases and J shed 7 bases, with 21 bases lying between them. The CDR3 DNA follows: TGTGCCAGCTCACCCGCGGGTGTTGCGGGGGTTGTTGGCTACACCTTC. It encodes CASSPAGVAGVVGYTF.

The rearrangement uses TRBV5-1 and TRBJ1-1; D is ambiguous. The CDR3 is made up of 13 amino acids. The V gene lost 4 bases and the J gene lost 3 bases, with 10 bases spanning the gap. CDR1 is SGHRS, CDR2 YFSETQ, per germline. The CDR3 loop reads CASSPLLDTEAFF. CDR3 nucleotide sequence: TGCGCCAGCAGCCCACTTTTGGACACTGAAGCTTTCTTT.

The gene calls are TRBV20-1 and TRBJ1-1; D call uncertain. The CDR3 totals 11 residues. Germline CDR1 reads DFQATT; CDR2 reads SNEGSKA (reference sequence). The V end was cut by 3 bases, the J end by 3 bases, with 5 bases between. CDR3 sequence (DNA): TGCAGTGCTAGTATGTACACTGAAGCTTTCTTT. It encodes CSASMYTEAFF.

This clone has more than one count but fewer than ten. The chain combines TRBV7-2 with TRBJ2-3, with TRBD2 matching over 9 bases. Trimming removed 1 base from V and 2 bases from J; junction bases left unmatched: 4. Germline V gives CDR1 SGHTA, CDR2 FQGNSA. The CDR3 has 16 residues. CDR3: CASSLGASGITDTQYF. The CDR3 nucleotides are TGTGCCAGCAGCTTAGGGGCTAGCGGGATCACAGATACGCAGTATTTT.

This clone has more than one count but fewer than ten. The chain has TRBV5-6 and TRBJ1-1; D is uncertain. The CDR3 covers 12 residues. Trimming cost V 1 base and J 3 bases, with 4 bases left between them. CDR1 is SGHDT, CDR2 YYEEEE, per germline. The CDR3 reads CASSLRYTEAFF. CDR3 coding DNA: TGTGCCAGCAGCTTGCGTTACACTGAAGCTTTCTTT.

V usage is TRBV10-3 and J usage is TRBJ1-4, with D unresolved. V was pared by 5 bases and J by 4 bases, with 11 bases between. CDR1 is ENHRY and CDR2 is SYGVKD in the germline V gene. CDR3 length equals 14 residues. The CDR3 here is CAISPTSGNEKLFF. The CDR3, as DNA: TGTGCCATCAGTCCGACATCGGGTAATGAAAAACTGTTTTTT.

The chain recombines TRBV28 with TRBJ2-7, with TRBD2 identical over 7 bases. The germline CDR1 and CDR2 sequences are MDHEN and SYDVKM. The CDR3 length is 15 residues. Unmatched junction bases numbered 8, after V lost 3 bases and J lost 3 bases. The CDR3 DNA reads TGTGCCAGCAGTTTGGCGGGAGCGGTCTACTACGAGCAGTACTTC. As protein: CASSLAGAVYYEQYF.

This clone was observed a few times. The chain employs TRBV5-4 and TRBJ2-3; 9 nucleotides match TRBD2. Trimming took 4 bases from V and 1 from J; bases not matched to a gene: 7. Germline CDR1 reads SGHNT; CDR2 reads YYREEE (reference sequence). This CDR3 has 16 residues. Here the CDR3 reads CASSRGLAWGTDTQYF. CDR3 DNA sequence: TGTGCCAGCAGCCGAGGACTAGCGTGGGGCACAGATACGCAGTATTTT. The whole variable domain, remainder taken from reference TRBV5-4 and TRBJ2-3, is ETGVTQSPTHLIKTRGQQVTLRCSSQSGHNTVSWYQQALGQGPQFIFQYYREEENGRGNFPPRFSGLQFPNYSSELNVNALELDDSALYLCASSRGLAWGTDTQYFGPGTRLTVL.

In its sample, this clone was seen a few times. Here the CDR3 reads CASSPGQPTNIQYF. CDR3 coding DNA: TGTGCCAGCAGCCCTGGACAGCCGACGAACATTCAGTACTTC. This sequence joins TRBV11-2 and TRBJ2-4; tentative D call: TRBD1 (6 bases). V was shortened by 5 bases and J by 7 bases, with 15 bases between the two germline ends. Germline CDR1 SGHAT, CDR2 FQNNGV. CDR3 size: 14 residues.

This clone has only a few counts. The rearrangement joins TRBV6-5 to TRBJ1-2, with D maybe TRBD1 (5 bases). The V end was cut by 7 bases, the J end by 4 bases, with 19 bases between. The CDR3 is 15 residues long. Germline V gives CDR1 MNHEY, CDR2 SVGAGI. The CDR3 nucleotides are TGTGCCAGCACTCTAATTTGGGGGTCCGGCTATGGCTACACCTTC. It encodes CASTLIWGSGYGYTF.

CDR3 sequence: CSVVQGGGQYF. Written as DNA, the CDR3 is TGCAGCGTGGTGCAGGGTGGCGGGCAGTACTTC. This chain connects TRBV29-1 to TRBJ2-7; D possibly corresponds to TRBD1 (5 bases). The germline V and J ends were trimmed by 6 bases and 9 bases, with 15 bases remaining between them. The CDR3 covers 11 residues. CDR1 SQVTM and CDR2 ANQGSEA come from the germline V gene.

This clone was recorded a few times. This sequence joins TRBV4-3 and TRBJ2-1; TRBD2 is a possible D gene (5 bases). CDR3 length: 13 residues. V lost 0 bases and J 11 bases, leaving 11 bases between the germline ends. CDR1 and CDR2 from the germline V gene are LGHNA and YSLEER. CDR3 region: CASSQESGSKQFF. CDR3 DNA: TGCGCCAGCAGCCAAGAATCTGGGAGTAAGCAGTTCTTC.

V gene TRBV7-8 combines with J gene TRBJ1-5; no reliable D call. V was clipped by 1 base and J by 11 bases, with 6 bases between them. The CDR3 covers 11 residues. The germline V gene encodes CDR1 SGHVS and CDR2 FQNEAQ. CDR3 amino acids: CASSLGYAQHF. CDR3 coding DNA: TGTGCCAGCAGCTTAGGGTATGCCCAGCATTTT.

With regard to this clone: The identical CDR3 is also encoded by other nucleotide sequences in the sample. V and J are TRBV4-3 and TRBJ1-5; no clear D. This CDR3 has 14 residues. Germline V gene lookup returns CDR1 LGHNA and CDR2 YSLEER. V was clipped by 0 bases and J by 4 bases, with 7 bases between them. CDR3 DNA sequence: TGCGCCAGCAGCCAAGAGGGTGGTAATCAGCCCCAGCATTTT. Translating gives CASSQEGGNQPQHF.

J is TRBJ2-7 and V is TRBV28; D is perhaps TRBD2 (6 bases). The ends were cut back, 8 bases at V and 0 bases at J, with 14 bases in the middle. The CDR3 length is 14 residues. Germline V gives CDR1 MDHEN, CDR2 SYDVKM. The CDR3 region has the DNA TGTGCCAGCCACAGCGGGTCTTCCTCCTACGAGCAGTACTTC. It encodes CASHSGSSSYEQYF.

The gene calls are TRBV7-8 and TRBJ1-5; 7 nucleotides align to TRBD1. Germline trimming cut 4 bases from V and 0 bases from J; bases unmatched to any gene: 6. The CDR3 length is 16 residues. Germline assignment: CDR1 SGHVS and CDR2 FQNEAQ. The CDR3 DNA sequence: TGTGCCAGCAGCTCCCGGGACAGAAGTAGCAATCAGCCCCAGCATTTT. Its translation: CASSSRDRSSNQPQHF.

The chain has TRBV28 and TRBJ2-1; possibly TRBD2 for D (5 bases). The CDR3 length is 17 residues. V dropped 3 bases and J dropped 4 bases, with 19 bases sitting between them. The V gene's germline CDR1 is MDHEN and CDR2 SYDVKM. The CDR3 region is CASSLNGAISVYNEQFF. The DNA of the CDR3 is TGTGCCAGCAGTTTGAATGGTGCTATTAGCGTTTACAATGAGCAGTTCTTC.

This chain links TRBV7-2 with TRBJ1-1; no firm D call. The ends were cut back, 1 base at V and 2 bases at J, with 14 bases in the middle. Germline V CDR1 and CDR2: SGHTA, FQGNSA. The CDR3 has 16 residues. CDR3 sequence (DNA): TGTGCCAGCAGCTTAGTTGCAGGCACAATCAACACTGAAGCTTTCTTT. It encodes CASSLVAGTINTEAFF.

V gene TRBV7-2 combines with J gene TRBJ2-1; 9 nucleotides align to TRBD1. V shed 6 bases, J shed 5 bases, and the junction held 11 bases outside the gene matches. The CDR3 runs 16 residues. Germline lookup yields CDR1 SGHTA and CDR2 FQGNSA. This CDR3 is CASRNTGTGSHNEQFF. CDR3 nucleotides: TGTGCCAGCAGGAATACCGGGACAGGGTCCCACAATGAGCAGTTCTTC.

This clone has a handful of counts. The CDR3 DNA sequence: TGTGCCAGCACCCCAGCGGGAGAAACCTACGAGCAGTACTTC. This codes for CASTPAGETYEQYF. The J gene is TRBJ2-7, the V gene TRBV28; 8 bases align to TRBD2. This CDR3 contains 14 residues. The trim removed 7 bases at V and 2 bases at J, leaving 7 bases unmatched. Germline V gene sequence: CDR1 MDHEN, CDR2 SYDVKM.

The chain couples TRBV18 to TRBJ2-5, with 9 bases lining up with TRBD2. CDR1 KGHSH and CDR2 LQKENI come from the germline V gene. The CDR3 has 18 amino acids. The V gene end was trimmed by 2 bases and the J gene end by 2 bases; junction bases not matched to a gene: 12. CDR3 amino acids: CASSPLASGVRVQETQYF. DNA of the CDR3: TGTGCCAGCTCACCATTGGCTAGCGGGGTGAGGGTACAAGAGACCCAGTACTTC. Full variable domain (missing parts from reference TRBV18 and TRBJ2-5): NAGVMQNPRHLVRRRGQEARLRCSPMKGHSHVYWYRQLPEEGLKFMVYLQKENIIDESGMPKERFSAEFPKEGPSILRIQQVVRGDSAAYFCASSPLASGVRVQETQYFGPGTRLLVL.

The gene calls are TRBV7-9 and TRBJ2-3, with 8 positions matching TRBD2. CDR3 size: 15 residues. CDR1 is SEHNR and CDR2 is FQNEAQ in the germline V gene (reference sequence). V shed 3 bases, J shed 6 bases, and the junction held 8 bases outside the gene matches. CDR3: CASSLSAGAVDTQYF. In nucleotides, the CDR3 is TGTGCCAGCAGCTTGTCAGCGGGAGCTGTCGATACGCAGTATTTT.

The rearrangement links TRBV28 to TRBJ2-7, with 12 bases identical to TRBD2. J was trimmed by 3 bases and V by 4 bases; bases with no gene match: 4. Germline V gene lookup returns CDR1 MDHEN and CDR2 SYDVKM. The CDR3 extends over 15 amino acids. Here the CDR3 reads CASSSPTSGSYEQYF. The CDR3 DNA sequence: TGTGCCAGCAGTTCCCCGACTAGCGGGAGCTACGAGCAGTACTTC.

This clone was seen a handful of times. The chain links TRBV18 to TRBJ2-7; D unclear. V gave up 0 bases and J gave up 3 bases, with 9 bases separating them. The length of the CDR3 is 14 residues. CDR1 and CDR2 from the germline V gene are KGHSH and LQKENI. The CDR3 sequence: CASSPPAARYEQYF. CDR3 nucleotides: TGTGCCAGCTCACCACCCGCCGCTCGCTACGAGCAGTACTTC.

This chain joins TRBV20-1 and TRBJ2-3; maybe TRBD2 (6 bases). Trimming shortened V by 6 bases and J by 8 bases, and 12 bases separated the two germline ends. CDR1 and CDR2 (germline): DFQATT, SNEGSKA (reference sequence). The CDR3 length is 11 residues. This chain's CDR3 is CSAPAGGTQYF. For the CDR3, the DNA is TGCAGTGCACCGGCCGGGGGTACGCAGTATTTT.

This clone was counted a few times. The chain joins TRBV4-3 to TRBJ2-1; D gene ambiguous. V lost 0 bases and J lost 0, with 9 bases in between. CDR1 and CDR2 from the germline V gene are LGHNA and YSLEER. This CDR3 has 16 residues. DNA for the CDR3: TGCGCCAGCAGCCAAGACCCCTCAAGCTCCTACAATGAGCAGTTCTTC. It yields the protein CASSQDPSSSYNEQFF.

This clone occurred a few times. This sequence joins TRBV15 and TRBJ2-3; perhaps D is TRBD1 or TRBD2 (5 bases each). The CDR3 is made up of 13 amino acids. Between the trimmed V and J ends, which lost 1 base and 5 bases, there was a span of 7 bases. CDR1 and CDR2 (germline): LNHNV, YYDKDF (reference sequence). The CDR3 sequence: CATSRGGEDTQYF. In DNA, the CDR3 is TGTGCCACCAGCAGAGGAGGGGAAGATACGCAGTATTTT.

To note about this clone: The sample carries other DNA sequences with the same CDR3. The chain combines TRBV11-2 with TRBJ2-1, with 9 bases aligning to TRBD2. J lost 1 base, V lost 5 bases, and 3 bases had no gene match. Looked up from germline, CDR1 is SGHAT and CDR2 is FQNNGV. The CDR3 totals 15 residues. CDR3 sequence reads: CASSPTSGSYNEQFF. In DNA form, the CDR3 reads TGTGCCAGCAGCCCCACTAGCGGGTCCTACAATGAGCAGTTCTTC.

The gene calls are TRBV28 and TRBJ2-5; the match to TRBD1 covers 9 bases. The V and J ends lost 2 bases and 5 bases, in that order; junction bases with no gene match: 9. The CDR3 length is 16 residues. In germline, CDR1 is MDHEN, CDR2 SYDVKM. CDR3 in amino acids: CASSLPGTGFWETQYF. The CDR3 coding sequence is TGTGCCAGCAGTTTACCCGGGACAGGGTTTTGGGAGACCCAGTACTTC.

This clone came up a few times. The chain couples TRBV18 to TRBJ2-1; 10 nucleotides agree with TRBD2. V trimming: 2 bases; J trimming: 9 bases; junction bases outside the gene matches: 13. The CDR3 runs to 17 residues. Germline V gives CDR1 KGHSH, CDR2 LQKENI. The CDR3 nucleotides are TGTGCCAGCTCACCAGCATTGACGGGACTAGCGTTCCCTGAGCAGTTCTTC. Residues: CASSPALTGLAFPEQFF.

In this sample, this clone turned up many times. CDR3 region: CASSQCHRGSGYTF. CDR3 sequence (DNA): TGCGCCAGCAGTCAATGTCACAGAGGATCTGGCTACACCTTC. The J gene is TRBJ1-2, the V gene TRBV23-1, with D unresolved. TRBV23-1 is an ORF; its function is uncertain. CDR3 size: 14 residues. Trimming left V 1 base short and J 7 bases short, with 13 bases between.

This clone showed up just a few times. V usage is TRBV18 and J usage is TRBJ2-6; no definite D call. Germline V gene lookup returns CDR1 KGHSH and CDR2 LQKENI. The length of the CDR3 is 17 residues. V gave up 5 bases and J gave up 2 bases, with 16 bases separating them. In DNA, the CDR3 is TGTGCCAGCTCATCACAAGGCCCTGGTGCTGGGGCCAACGTCCTGACTTTC. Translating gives CASSSQGPGAGANVLTF.